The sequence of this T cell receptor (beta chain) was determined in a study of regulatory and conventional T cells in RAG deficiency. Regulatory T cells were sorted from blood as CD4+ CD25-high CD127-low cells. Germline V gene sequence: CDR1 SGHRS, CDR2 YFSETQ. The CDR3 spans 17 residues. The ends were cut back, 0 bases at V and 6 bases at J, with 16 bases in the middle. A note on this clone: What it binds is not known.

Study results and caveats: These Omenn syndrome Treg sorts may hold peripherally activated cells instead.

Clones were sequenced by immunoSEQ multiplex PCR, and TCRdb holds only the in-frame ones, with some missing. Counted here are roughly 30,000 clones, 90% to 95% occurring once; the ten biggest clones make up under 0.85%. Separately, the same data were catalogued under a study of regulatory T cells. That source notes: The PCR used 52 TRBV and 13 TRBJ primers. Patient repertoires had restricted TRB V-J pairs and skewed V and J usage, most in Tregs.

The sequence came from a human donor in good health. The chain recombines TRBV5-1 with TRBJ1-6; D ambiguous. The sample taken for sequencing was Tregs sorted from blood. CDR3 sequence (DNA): TGCGCCAGCAGCTTGGCCGCGATCGGGTCGGGTAATTCACCCCTCCACTTT. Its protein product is CASSLAAIGSGNSPLHF.